Below, 2 T cell receptor beta chains from the same sample are listed, as sequenced in a study of blood T cell repertoires in COVID-19. Here immunoSEQ multiplex PCR was the method, and the copy in TCRdb shows in-frame clones only, minus some. Of under 250,000 clones in the sample, about 80% are singletons; the top ten hold roughly 3%. The specimen sequenced was peripheral blood. These receptors were collected from a woman aged 25-40 years who had recovered from COVID-19.

Ten or more counts support this clone. The chain is built from TRBV19 and TRBJ1-5; possibly TRBD1 for D (5 bases). The ends were cut back, 7 bases at V and 0 bases at J, with 13 bases in the middle. The CDR3 is 15 residues long. Germline lookup yields CDR1 LNHDA and CDR2 SQIVND (reference sequence). The CDR3 sequence is CASKSGSSSNQPQHF. In DNA form, the CDR3 reads TGTGCCAGTAAGTCAGGGTCTTCTAGCAATCAGCCCCAGCATTTT. The complete variable domain, with remaining parts taken from reference TRBV19 and TRBJ1-5, reads DGGITQSPKYLFRKEGQNVTLSCEQNLNHDAMYWYRQDPGQGLRLIYYSQIVNDFQKGDIAEGYSVSREKKESFPLTVTSAQKNPTAFYLCASKSGSSSNQPQHFGDGTRLSIL.

The rearrangement uses TRBV6-4 and TRBJ2-1; tentative D call: TRBD2 (6 bases). Germline V lookup: CDR1 MRHNA, CDR2 SNTAGT. This CDR3 is 15 amino acids long. V was clipped by 2 bases and J by 0 bases, with 8 bases between them. The CDR3 loop reads CASSDGGSSYNEQFF. CDR3 DNA: TGTGCCAGCAGTGACGGGGGGAGCTCCTACAATGAGCAGTTCTTC.